The rows below give T cell receptor beta chains drawn from one sample of a study of shared clonotypes between healthy human individuals. The assay was immunoSEQ multiplex PCR, and TCRdb's table has in-frame clones only and misses some. This table holds about 2.1 million clones, just over 90% found once. Sequenced sample: naive CD8+ T cells from PBMCs. The receptors derive from a man between 18 and 35 years old in good health. Some clones in this sample may be carry-over from other donors' samples. Both conserved end residues are part of each CDR3. The order of the fields is clone size, V gene, J gene, D gene, CDR3 length, CDR3 DNA, CDR3 protein. A D gene is named only where the DNA matches it firmly. Clone size is stated in some rows and not others, as once, few, many or a class when expanded.

clone size: .; V gene: TRBV4-1; J gene: TRBJ1-5; D gene: .; CDR3 length: 14; CDR3 DNA: TGCGCCAGCAGCCAAGTCGAGGGGAATCAGCCCCAGCATTTT; CDR3 protein: CASSQVEGNQPQHF
clone size: once; V gene: TRBV28; J gene: TRBJ2-7; D gene: .; CDR3 length: 14; CDR3 DNA: TGTGCCAGCAGTGTCTTGCCAGTATCCTACGAGCAGTACTTC; CDR3 protein: CASSVLPVSYEQYF
clone size: .; V gene: TRBV15; J gene: TRBJ2-1; D gene: TRBD2; CDR3 length: 15; CDR3 DNA: TGTGCCACCAGCTCACTAGCGGGACTAAACAATGAGCAGTTCTTC; CDR3 protein: CATSSLAGLNNEQFF
clone size: .; V gene: TRBV2; J gene: TRBJ1-2; D gene: .; CDR3 length: 15; CDR3 DNA: TGTGCCAGCAGTGAAGCGGGGGGCGGCAACTATGGCTACACCTTC; CDR3 protein: CASSEAGGGNYGYTF
clone size: .; V gene: TRBV10-2; J gene: TRBJ2-3; D gene: TRBD2; CDR3 length: 16; CDR3 DNA: TGCGCCAGCAGTGAGTCGGCGGGGGGGATCACAGATACGCAGTATTTT; CDR3 protein: CASSESAGGITDTQYF
clone size: .; V gene: TRBV5-4; J gene: TRBJ1-1; D gene: TRBD1; CDR3 length: 13; CDR3 DNA: TGTGCCAGCCGACAGGGAGAGGCCACTGAAGCTTTCTTT; CDR3 protein: CASRQGEATEAFF
clone size: .; V gene: TRBV14; J gene: TRBJ2-1; D gene: .; CDR3 length: 18; CDR3 DNA: TGTGCCAGCAGCCAAGTCTCGTCTAGGCGGGACTCCTACAATGAGCAGTTCTTC; CDR3 protein: CASSQVSSRRDSYNEQFF
clone size: .; V gene: TRBV29-1; J gene: TRBJ2-7; D gene: .; CDR3 length: 13; CDR3 DNA: TGCAGCGTTCTTGGGGCCCCCTCCTACGAGCAGTACTTC; CDR3 protein: CSVLGAPSYEQYF
clone size: .; V gene: TRBV10-3; J gene: TRBJ1-2; D gene: .; CDR3 length: 11; CDR3 DNA: TGTGCCATCAGATCGGGGGGCGGCTACACCTTC; CDR3 protein: CAIRSGGGYTF
clone size: .; V gene: TRBV28; J gene: TRBJ2-7; D gene: .; CDR3 length: 13; CDR3 DNA: TGTGCCAGCAGTTTCAACGACGGCTACGAGCAGTACTTC; CDR3 protein: CASSFNDGYEQYF
clone size: .; V gene: TRBV7-3; J gene: TRBJ2-2; D gene: .; CDR3 length: 14; CDR3 DNA: TGTGCCAGCAGCTCGGACAGTTACACCGGGGAGCTGTTTTTT; CDR3 protein: CASSSDSYTGELFF
clone size: once; V gene: TRBV9; J gene: TRBJ2-1; D gene: TRBD1; CDR3 length: 15; CDR3 DNA: TGTGCCAGCAGCGACTGGACAGGGCCTAACAATGAGCAGTTCTTC; CDR3 protein: CASSDWTGPNNEQFF
clone size: .; V gene: TRBV7-2; J gene: TRBJ2-1; D gene: TRBD2; CDR3 length: 16; CDR3 DNA: TGTGCCAGCAGATCTAGACCGGGACTAGCTTATCCTGAGCAGTTCTTC; CDR3 protein: CASRSRPGLAYPEQFF
clone size: once; V gene: TRBV4-1; J gene: TRBJ2-7; D gene: TRBD2; CDR3 length: 17; CDR3 DNA: TGCGCCAGCAGCCACCGACTAGCGGGAACCCCATCCTACGAGCAGTACTTC; CDR3 protein: CASSHRLAGTPSYEQYF
clone size: .; V gene: TRBV5-4; J gene: TRBJ2-7; D gene: .; CDR3 length: 16; CDR3 DNA: TGTGCCAGCAGCTTCCATGTCGGAGGGAGAAATTACGAGCAGTACTTC; CDR3 protein: CASSFHVGGRNYEQYF
clone size: .; V gene: TRBV5-1; J gene: TRBJ1-1; D gene: .; CDR3 length: 15; CDR3 DNA: TGCGCCAGCAGCTTGGCCAGGACGGGTAACACTGAAGCTTTCTTT; CDR3 protein: CASSLARTGNTEAFF
clone size: .; V gene: TRBV30; J gene: TRBJ2-1; D gene: .; CDR3 length: 13; CDR3 DNA: TGTGCCTGGAGGCAAATCTTATACAATGAGCAGTTCTTC; CDR3 protein: CAWRQILYNEQFF
clone size: .; V gene: TRBV10-3; J gene: TRBJ1-2; D gene: TRBD1; CDR3 length: 16; CDR3 DNA: TGTGCCATCAGTGAATGGGACAGGGGGATTAGCTATGGCTACACCTTC; CDR3 protein: CAISEWDRGISYGYTF
clone size: .; V gene: TRBV5-6; J gene: TRBJ2-1; D gene: TRBD1; CDR3 length: 15; CDR3 DNA: TGTGCCAGCAGCCCGTTTCGGGACAGGGAGATTGAGCAGTTCTTC; CDR3 protein: CASSPFRDREIEQFF
clone size: .; V gene: TRBV7-9; J gene: TRBJ2-7; D gene: TRBD1; CDR3 length: 11; CDR3 DNA: TGTGCCAGCAGTACAGGGGGCGAGCAGTACTTC; CDR3 protein: CASSTGGEQYF
clone size: .; V gene: TRBV30; J gene: TRBJ1-6; D gene: .; CDR3 length: 13; CDR3 DNA: TGTGCCTTGGAGAGCTCCTATAATTCACCCCTCCACTTT; CDR3 protein: CALESSYNSPLHF
clone size: .; V gene: TRBV7-9; J gene: TRBJ2-5; D gene: TRBD2; CDR3 length: 18; CDR3 DNA: TGTGCCAGCAGCTATGGTCGAGGGAAAGCGGGAGGGCGAGAGACCCAGTACTTC; CDR3 protein: CASSYGRGKAGGRETQYF
clone size: .; V gene: TRBV13; J gene: TRBJ1-1; D gene: TRBD1; CDR3 length: 14; CDR3 DNA: TGTGCCAGCAGCTCAACCAAGACAGGGATGTTGGCTTTCTTT; CDR3 protein: CASSSTKTGMLAFF
clone size: .; V gene: TRBV7-9; J gene: TRBJ2-7; D gene: .; CDR3 length: 12; CDR3 DNA: TGTGCCAGCACCCGGGACTCCAGGGAGCAGTACTTC; CDR3 protein: CASTRDSREQYF
clone size: .; V gene: TRBV6-5; J gene: TRBJ2-1; D gene: TRBD2; CDR3 length: 15; CDR3 DNA: TGTGCCAGCAGTTACATTGCGGGAGGTTATAATGAGCAGTTCTTC; CDR3 protein: CASSYIAGGYNEQFF
clone size: once; V gene: TRBV6-1; J gene: TRBJ1-1; D gene: .; CDR3 length: 15; CDR3 DNA: TGTGCCAGCAGAGAGGGGTCAGGGATGAACACTGAAGCTTTCTTT; CDR3 protein: CASREGSGMNTEAFF
clone size: .; V gene: TRBV9; J gene: TRBJ2-1; D gene: TRBD2; CDR3 length: 17; CDR3 DNA: TGTGCCAGCAGCGTAGAGGCGGGAGGGCTTATCTACAATGAGCAGTTCTTC; CDR3 protein: CASSVEAGGLIYNEQFF
clone size: .; V gene: TRBV4-1; J gene: TRBJ2-7; D gene: .; CDR3 length: 13; CDR3 DNA: TGCGCCAGCAGCCACGGGGGGCCGTACGAGCAGTACTTC; CDR3 protein: CASSHGGPYEQYF
clone size: .; V gene: TRBV7-8; J gene: TRBJ2-7; D gene: TRBD2; CDR3 length: 16; CDR3 DNA: TGTGCCAGCAGCTTAGGGCTACTAGCGGGAGTGAACGAGCAGTACTTC; CDR3 protein: CASSLGLLAGVNEQYF
clone size: .; V gene: TRBV7-8; J gene: TRBJ1-3; D gene: .; CDR3 length: 18; CDR3 DNA: TGTGCCAGCAGCTACGGCCTTGCAGGGGAATACTCTGGAAACACCATATATTTT; CDR3 protein: CASSYGLAGEYSGNTIYF
clone size: .; V gene: TRBV2; J gene: TRBJ2-7; D gene: TRBD1; CDR3 length: 15; CDR3 DNA: TGTGCCAGCAGGATACGGGACAGAAGCTCCTACGAGCAGTACTTC; CDR3 protein: CASRIRDRSSYEQYF
clone size: .; V gene: TRBV7-9; J gene: TRBJ1-5; D gene: .; CDR3 length: 15; CDR3 DNA: TGTGCCAGCAGCTTAGTAGGGGCCGGCAATCAGCCCCAGCATTTT; CDR3 protein: CASSLVGAGNQPQHF